The 32 T cell receptor beta chains below come from one sample, sequenced in a study of blood T cell repertoires in COVID-19. Clones were read by immunoSEQ multiplex PCR, and TCRdb kept only the in-frame ones, dropping some. This table holds 200,000 to 300,000 clones, around 87% found once. The sequencing sample was made of peripheral blood. The receptors stem from a woman aged 55-69 years with COVID-19, enrolled during active disease.

V and J are TRBV29-1 and TRBJ1-4; D ambiguous. V lost 1 base and J 5 bases, leaving 8 bases between the germline ends. CDR1 and CDR2 from the germline V gene are SQVTM and ANQGSEA. This CDR3 comprises 13 residues. The CDR3 sequence: CSVEVRLNEKLFF. The CDR3 DNA is TGCAGCGTTGAAGTGCGGCTCAATGAAAAACTGTTTTTT.

The chain employs TRBV27 and TRBJ2-7; TRBD2 aligns across 7 bases. V trimming: 8 bases; J trimming: 0 bases; junction bases outside the gene matches: 16. This CDR3 is built from 17 residues. Germline V CDR1 and CDR2: MNHEY, SMNVEV (reference sequence). CDR3 DNA: TGTGCCAGCGCACCTACCGCGAGCGGGATCAGCTCCTACGAGCAGTACTTC. Translating it yields CASAPTASGISSYEQYF.

This chain links TRBV5-1 with TRBJ2-7; no firm D call. The CDR3 has 14 amino acids. With 0 bases removed from V and 7 bases from J, the gap between germline ends came to 14 bases. Per the germline V gene, CDR1 is SGHRS and CDR2 is YFSETQ. CDR3 in DNA: TGCGCCAGCAGCTTGGCCGGTCCCCTCGGTGAGCAGTACTTC. This encodes CASSLAGPLGEQYF. The full variable domain, completed using reference TRBV5-1 and TRBJ2-7, is KAGVTQTPRYLIKTRGQQVTLSCSPISGHRSVSWYQQTPGQGLQFLFEYFSETQRNKGNFPGRFSGRQFSNSRSEMNVSTLELGDSALYLCASSLAGPLGEQYFGPGTRLTVT.

This clone showed up just a few times. This rearrangement joins TRBV5-1 to TRBJ2-1, with 10 bases that match TRBD2. Germline V gives CDR1 SGHRS, CDR2 YFSETQ. This CDR3 spans 15 amino acids. The ends lost 3 bases at V and 10 bases at J; junction bases unmatched: 10. CDR3 residues: CASSSVAGGPLEQFF. CDR3 coding DNA: TGCGCCAGCAGCTCCGTAGCGGGAGGCCCCCTGGAGCAGTTCTTC.

The chain uses TRBV5-1 and TRBJ2-7, with 7 positions matching TRBD1. The J segment lost 0 bases and the V segment lost 1 base, leaving 4 bases of the junction unmatched. This CDR3 has 15 residues. Germline V gene lookup returns CDR1 SGHRS and CDR2 YFSETQ. As DNA, the CDR3 is TGCGCCAGCAGCTTGCAGGGACAGCCCTCCTACGAGCAGTACTTC. Translation: CASSLQGQPSYEQYF. The entire variable domain, with the rest obtained from reference TRBV5-1 and TRBJ2-7, is as follows: KAGVTQTPRYLIKTRGQQVTLSCSPISGHRSVSWYQQTPGQGLQFLFEYFSETQRNKGNFPGRFSGRQFSNSRSEMNVSTLELGDSALYLCASSLQGQPSYEQYFGPGTRLTVT.

A single count supports this clone. The chain has TRBV10-2 and TRBJ2-7; possible D gene TRBD2, 5 bases. The V and J ends lost 3 bases and 7 bases respectively, with 10 bases between them. Germline V gives CDR1 WSHSY, CDR2 SAAADI. The CDR3 extends over 12 amino acids. CDR3 coding DNA: TGCGCCAGCAGTGATTATAGCGTGGAGCAGTACTTC. It is translated as CASSDYSVEQYF.

V gene TRBV5-1 combines with J gene TRBJ1-1; D is undetermined. V lost 4 bases and J 3 bases, leaving 13 bases between the germline ends. Looked up from germline, CDR1 is SGHRS and CDR2 is YFSETQ. This CDR3 has 14 amino acids. CDR3 sequence (DNA): TGCGCCAGCAGCCCCCTGACAACCTACACTGAAGCTTTCTTT. Protein: CASSPLTTYTEAFF.

V gene TRBV24-1 combines with J gene TRBJ2-4, with a possible D match to TRBD2 (6 bases). This CDR3 region has 14 residues. Trimming removed 3 bases from V and 4 bases from J, with 9 bases in between. From germline, CDR1 is KGHDR and CDR2 SFDVKD. DNA for the CDR3: TGTGCCACCAGTGATCCGGGACTTAAAAACATTCAGTACTTC. Protein sequence: CATSDPGLKNIQYF.

V is TRBV27 and J is TRBJ2-6; D gene unclear. Trimming pared 2 bases from V and 1 base from J, leaving 3 bases between. The CDR3 loop spans 14 amino acids. Germline values: CDR1 MNHEY, CDR2 SMNVEV (reference sequence). CDR3 DNA: TGTGCCAGCAGTTTAGTATCTGGGGCCAACGTCCTGACTTTC. This encodes CASSLVSGANVLTF. The full variable domain, its missing parts supplied by reference TRBV27 and TRBJ2-6, is EAQVTQNPRYLITVTGKKLTVTCSQNMNHEYMSWYRQDPGLGLRQIYYSMNVEVTDKGDVPEGYKVSRKEKRNFPLILESPSPNQTSLYFCASSLVSGANVLTFGAGSRLTVL.

This chain uses TRBV6-2 or TRBV6-3 with TRBJ1-2; D may be TRBD1 (5 bases). Trimming removed 5 bases from V and 5 bases from J, with 9 bases in between. The germline gives CDR1 MNHEY, CDR2 SVGEGT. The CDR3 is 12 residues long. The CDR3 nucleotides read TGTGCCAGCAGTAAGACAGATTATGGCTACACCTTC. The encoded protein is CASSKTDYGYTF.

The rearrangement links TRBV7-8 to TRBJ2-5; D remains unclear. This CDR3 is 13 amino acids long. With 3 bases removed from V and 4 bases from J, the gap between germline ends came to 9 bases. CDR1 is SGHVS, CDR2 FQNEAQ, per germline. For the CDR3, the DNA is TGTGCCAGCAGCTTCCTAGTATCAGAGACCCAGTACTTC. This sequence encodes CASSFLVSETQYF.

V gene TRBV28 combines with J gene TRBJ2-7; 9 bases line up with TRBD1. Per germline, CDR1 MDHEN and CDR2 SYDVKM. Trimming at V came to 3 bases and at J to 5 bases, leaving 8 bases not matched to a gene. The CDR3 spans 15 residues. CDR3 loop: CASSFPQGAYDEQYF. The CDR3 DNA reads as TGTGCCAGCAGTTTTCCACAGGGGGCTTATGACGAGCAGTACTTC.

The rearrangement links TRBV19 to TRBJ2-3; 8 positions match TRBD2. The V gene end was trimmed by 4 bases and the J gene end by 4 bases; junction bases not matched to a gene: 10. Per germline, CDR1 LNHDA and CDR2 SQIVND (reference sequence). This CDR3 is built from 16 residues. CDR3 DNA: TGTGCCAGTAGTAGGGGTTCTAGCGGGCCCGCAGATACGCAGTATTTT. Translating gives CASSRGSSGPADTQYF. The full variable domain, in which reference TRBV19 and TRBJ2-3 provide the parts outside the CDR3, is DGGITQSPKYLFRKEGQNVTLSCEQNLNHDAMYWYRQDPGQGLRLIYYSQIVNDFQKGDIAEGYSVSREKKESFPLTVTSAQKNPTAFYLCASSRGSSGPADTQYFGPGTRLTVL.

The chain carries TRBV27 and TRBJ2-7; 14 nucleotides match TRBD2. With V trimmed by 8 bases and J by 5 bases, 8 bases remained unmatched. This CDR3 is 15 amino acids long. Germline lookup yields CDR1 MNHEY and CDR2 SMNVEV (reference sequence). The CDR3 region has the DNA TGTGCCAGCCCCCCCGGGACTAGCGGGGGAGACGAGCAGTACTTC. Translation: CASPPGTSGGDEQYF.

This clone occurred once. The chain uses TRBV5-4 and TRBJ2-6, with TRBD1 matching over 10 bases. The CDR3 contains 17 residues. Germline V CDR1 and CDR2: SGHNT, YYREEE (reference sequence). Unmatched junction bases numbered 2, after V lost 0 bases and J lost 2 bases. CDR3 sequence reads: CASSLVGQGAGANVLTF. The DNA of the CDR3 is TGTGCCAGCAGCTTGGTAGGACAGGGGGCTGGGGCCAACGTCCTGACTTTC. The full variable domain, with the rest looked up from reference TRBV5-4 and TRBJ2-6, is ETGVTQSPTHLIKTRGQQVTLRCSSQSGHNTVSWYQQALGQGPQFIFQYYREEENGRGNFPPRFSGLQFPNYSSELNVNALELDDSALYLCASSLVGQGAGANVLTFGAGSRLTVL.

The chain has TRBV15 and TRBJ1-5, with 10 bases fitting TRBD1. Per the germline V gene, CDR1 is LNHNV and CDR2 is YYDKDF (reference sequence). V shed 3 bases, J shed 6 bases, and the junction held 5 bases outside the gene matches. This CDR3 has 15 amino acids. CDR3 amino acids: CATSSRQGASQPQHF. CDR3 nucleotide sequence: TGTGCCACCAGCAGTAGACAGGGGGCCAGTCAGCCCCAGCATTTT.

The V gene is TRBV15, the J gene TRBJ1-5; TRBD1 matches at 7 bases. The CDR3 spans 14 residues. V was pared by 8 bases and J by 7 bases, with 11 bases of the junction left unmatched. Per germline, CDR1 LNHNV and CDR2 YYDKDF (reference sequence). CDR3 nucleotide sequence: TGTGCCACCGCGGTGAAGGGGGCTTGGCAGCCCCAGCATTTT. Residues: CATAVKGAWQPQHF.

The DNA for the CDR3 is TGTGCCAGCAGCCAAGAGGCCCGGGGTAGCGGGAGGTACAATGAGCAGTTCTTC. Protein sequence: CASSQEARGSGRYNEQFF. V usage is TRBV4-2 and J usage is TRBJ2-1; 10 bases agree with TRBD2. This CDR3 contains 18 residues. V was pared by 0 bases and J by 4 bases, with 9 bases of the junction left unmatched. Germline CDR1 reads LGHNA; CDR2 reads YNFKEQ.

This clone is labeled as large. The rearrangement links TRBV6-1 to TRBJ1-1; D possibly corresponds to TRBD1 (6 bases). This CDR3 contains 15 residues. Trimming stripped 1 base from V and 1 base from J, with 10 bases between. Germline CDR1 and CDR2: MNHNS and SASEGT. The CDR3 DNA is TGTGCCAGCAGTGAAGGAGTGGGACAGAACACTGAAGCTTTCTTT. Translated, it gives CASSEGVGQNTEAFF.

This chain connects TRBV6-6 to TRBJ2-1, with D hard to call. Germline V gene lookup returns CDR1 MNHNY and CDR2 SVGAGI (reference sequence). Trimming left V 5 bases short and J 9 bases short, with 8 bases between. The CDR3 loop spans 11 amino acids. For the CDR3, the DNA is TGTGCCAGCAGTCCCTCGAGTGAGCAGTTCTTC. Protein: CASSPSSEQFF.

The V and J genes are TRBV28 and TRBJ2-3; 7 bases line up with TRBD1. J gave up 4 bases and V 6 bases, and 4 bases lay outside the gene matches. This CDR3 spans 13 amino acids. The germline CDR1 and CDR2 sequences are MDHEN and SYDVKM. CDR3 residues: CASREGTADTQYF. DNA for the CDR3: TGTGCCAGCAGAGAAGGGACAGCAGATACGCAGTATTTT.

The chain couples TRBV28 to TRBJ1-1; unclear D gene. Germline loops: CDR1 MDHEN, CDR2 SYDVKM. There are 13 residues in the CDR3. V was pared by 6 bases and J by 0 bases, with 8 bases between. CDR3 in amino acids: CASRMRVNTEAFF. The CDR3 region has the DNA TGTGCCAGCAGAATGAGAGTGAACACTGAAGCTTTCTTT.

CDR3 sequence reads: CASSFFVASVYNEQFF. CDR3 DNA sequence: TGTGCCAGCAGTTTTTTTGTTGCTAGCGTATACAATGAGCAGTTCTTC. This chain connects TRBV28 to TRBJ2-1, with a possible D match to TRBD2 (6 bases). The germline gives CDR1 MDHEN, CDR2 SYDVKM. The V gene lost 3 bases and the J gene lost 4 bases, with 16 bases spanning the gap. CDR3 size: 16 residues.

This rearrangement joins TRBV27 to TRBJ2-7, with 9 bases identical to TRBD1. V trimming: 0 bases; J trimming: 3 bases; junction bases outside the gene matches: 6. The CDR3 covers 16 residues. Germline V gives CDR1 MNHEY, CDR2 SMNVEV (reference sequence). CDR3 loop: CASSLSTGGPYYEQYF. In nucleotides, the CDR3 is TGTGCCAGCAGTTTATCGACAGGGGGTCCCTACTACGAGCAGTACTTC.

This chain links TRBV6-1 with TRBJ1-1; 8 bases fit TRBD1. The trim removed 3 bases at V and 4 bases at J, leaving 7 bases unmatched. The CDR3 covers 15 residues. Germline CDR1 is MNHNS and CDR2 is SASEGT. CDR3 coding DNA: TGTGCCAGCAGTGAGGAAGGACAGGGAGGCACTGAAGCTTTCTTT. It codes for CASSEEGQGGTEAFF.

V and J are TRBV27 and TRBJ1-1; no clear D gene. CDR3 size: 12 residues. The ends were cut back, 8 bases at V and 0 bases at J, with 7 bases in the middle. Germline V lookup: CDR1 MNHEY, CDR2 SMNVEV (reference sequence). The DNA of the CDR3 is TGTGCCAGCTCCGCTATGAACACTGAAGCTTTCTTT. It specifies CASSAMNTEAFF.

This clone was detected a few times. V and J are TRBV11-2 and TRBJ2-2; D might be TRBD2 (6 bases). Looked up from germline, CDR1 is SGHAT and CDR2 is FQNNGV. The CDR3 is 16 residues long. With 4 bases removed from V and 1 base from J, the gap between germline ends came to 13 bases. The CDR3 region is CASSSRLGGNTGELFF. CDR3 DNA sequence: TGTGCCAGCAGCTCCCGGCTGGGAGGGAACACCGGGGAGCTGTTTTTT.

The chain uses TRBV7-8 and TRBJ2-2; D unclear. Germline CDR1 SGHVS, CDR2 FQNEAQ. V was cut by 1 base and J by 4 bases, with 13 bases left in between. This CDR3 spans 16 amino acids. The CDR3 DNA reads as TGTGCCAGCAGCTTAGGGCTAGGAATACGCACCGGGGAGCTGTTTTTT. Protein: CASSLGLGIRTGELFF.

The rearrangement uses TRBV4-1 and TRBJ2-2; 7 bases are shared with TRBD1. Germline V lookup: CDR1 MGHRA, CDR2 YSYEKL. After removal of 7 bases from V and 7 bases from J, the junction contained 9 bases not matched to a gene. This CDR3 is built from 14 residues. CDR3: CASIPTGADGELFF. In DNA, the CDR3 is TGCGCCAGCATCCCCACAGGGGCGGACGGGGAGCTGTTTTTT.

The V and J genes are TRBV25-1 and TRBJ2-2; the D gene is possibly TRBD2 (5 bases). The CDR3 consists of 14 residues. CDR1 and CDR2 (germline): MGHDK, SYGVNS. The V gene lost 4 bases and the J gene lost 0 bases, with 6 bases spanning the gap. The CDR3 coding sequence is TGTGCCAGCAGTGGGAGGACGAACACCGGGGAGCTGTTTTTT. Amino acids: CASSGRTNTGELFF. Together with reference TRBV25-1 and TRBJ2-2, the CDR3 gives the full variable domain: EADIYQTPRYLVIGTGKKITLECSQTMGHDKMYWYQQDPGMELHLIHYSYGVNSTEKGDLSSESTVSRIRTEHFPLTLESARPSHTSQYLCASSGRTNTGELFFGEGSRLTVL.

The chain links TRBV30 to TRBJ1-2; 8 bases are a match to TRBD1. The V gene end was trimmed by 4 bases and the J gene end by 1 base; junction bases not matched to a gene: 5. The CDR3 spans 14 residues. Germline CDR1 and CDR2: GTSNPN and SVGIG (reference sequence). The CDR3 region has the DNA TGTGCCTGGACCCCCGGACAGGGTAACTATGGCTACACCTTC. Its protein product is CAWTPGQGNYGYTF.

This chain joins TRBV5-1 and TRBJ2-1; D not certain. This CDR3 region has 13 residues. Per the germline V gene, CDR1 is SGHRS and CDR2 is YFSETQ. Trimming cost V 0 bases and J 2 bases, with 3 bases left between them. The CDR3 sequence: CASSLVTYNEQFF. CDR3 in DNA: TGCGCCAGCAGCTTGGTTACCTACAATGAGCAGTTCTTC.